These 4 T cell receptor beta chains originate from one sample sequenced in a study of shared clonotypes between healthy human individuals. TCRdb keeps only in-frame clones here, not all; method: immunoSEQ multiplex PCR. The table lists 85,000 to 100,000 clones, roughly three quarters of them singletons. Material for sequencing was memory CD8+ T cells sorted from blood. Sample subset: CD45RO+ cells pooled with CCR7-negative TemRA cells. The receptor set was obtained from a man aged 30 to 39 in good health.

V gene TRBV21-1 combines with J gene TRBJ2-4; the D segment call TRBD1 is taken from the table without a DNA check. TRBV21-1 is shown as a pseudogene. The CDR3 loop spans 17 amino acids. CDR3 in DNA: TGTGCCAGCAGCAAAGCGTCAAGACAGGGAATATTGAACATTCAGTACTTC. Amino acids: CASSKASRQGILNIQYF.

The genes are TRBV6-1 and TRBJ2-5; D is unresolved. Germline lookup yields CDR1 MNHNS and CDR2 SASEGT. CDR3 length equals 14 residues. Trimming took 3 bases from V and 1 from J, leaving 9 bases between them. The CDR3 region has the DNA TGTGCCAGCAGTGATGGTAGGACCCAAGAGACCCAGTACTTC. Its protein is CASSDGRTQETQYF.

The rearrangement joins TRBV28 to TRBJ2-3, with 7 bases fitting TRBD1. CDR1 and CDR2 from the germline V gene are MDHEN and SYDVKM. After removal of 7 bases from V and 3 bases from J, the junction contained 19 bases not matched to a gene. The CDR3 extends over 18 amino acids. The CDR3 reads CASNDPRLDRDRTDTQYF. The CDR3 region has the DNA TGTGCCAGCAACGACCCCAGGCTCGACAGGGATCGAACAGATACGCAGTATTTT.

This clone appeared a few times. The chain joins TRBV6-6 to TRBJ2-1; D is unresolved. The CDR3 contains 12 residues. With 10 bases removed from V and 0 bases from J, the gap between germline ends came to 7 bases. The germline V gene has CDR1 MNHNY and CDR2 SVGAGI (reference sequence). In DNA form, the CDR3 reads TGTGCCATCGTTAGCTCCTACAATGAGCAGTTCTTC. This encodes CAIVSSYNEQFF.